The 15 T cell receptor beta chains reported below all come from one sample, sequenced in a study of blood T cell repertoires in COVID-19. Sequenced by immunoSEQ multiplex PCR; TCRdb stores in-frame clones only, minus some. The sample has 50,000 or so clones, around nine tenths seen once; the top ten hold about 10%. The sequenced material came from peripheral blood. Source of these receptors: an elderly woman with acute or convalescent COVID-19.

As concerns this clone: The germline gene is not matched at one end of the junction; a read error may be the cause. This chain uses TRBV4-2 with TRBJ1-2; 7 positions match TRBD1. Germline CDR1 and CDR2: LGHNA and YNFKEQ. The CDR3 runs 15 residues. This chain's CDR3 is CASTQGSKGAWGYTF. Written as DNA, the CDR3 is TGTGCCAGCACCCAAGGCTCTAAGGGGGCGTGGGGCTACACCTTC.

Here the CDR3 DNA reads TGTGCCAGCAGTTACTCGAATCGGGCGGCGGGTGGCTACACCTTC. Encoded protein: CASSYSNRAAGGYTF. The rearrangement joins TRBV6-5 to TRBJ1-2; the D is unclear. Per germline, CDR1 MNHEY and CDR2 SVGAGI. The CDR3 has 15 amino acids. Trimming left V 0 bases short and J 7 bases short, with 15 bases between.

This chain joins TRBV6-5 and TRBJ1-5; D is uncertain. The CDR3 contains 13 residues. Germline V gene lookup returns CDR1 MNHEY and CDR2 SVGAGI. Trimming left V 6 bases short and J 4 bases short, with 10 bases between. CDR3 nucleotides: TGTGCCAGCAGCTCGGAGCGGAATCAGCCCCAGCATTTT. Translated: CASSSERNQPQHF.

This sequence joins TRBV19 and TRBJ1-5; TRBD1 matches at 10 bases. Germline CDR1 and CDR2: LNHDA and SQIVND (reference sequence). J lost 1 base, V lost 4 bases, and 7 bases had no gene match. The CDR3 spans 17 residues. CDR3 in DNA: TGTGCCAGTAGTACACGGGACAGGGGAATGAGCAATCAGCCCCAGCATTTT. Translation gives CASSTRDRGMSNQPQHF.

The V gene is TRBV5-1, the J gene TRBJ1-6; D call uncertain. Trimming cost V 0 bases and J 7 bases, with 8 bases left between them. The CDR3 is 14 amino acids. Looked up from germline, CDR1 is SGHRS and CDR2 is YFSETQ. The CDR3: CASSLGQKNSPLHF. CDR3 nucleotide sequence: TGCGCCAGCAGCTTGGGACAAAAGAATTCACCCCTCCACTTT. Full variable domain (outside the CDR3, taken from reference TRBV5-1 and TRBJ1-6): KAGVTQTPRYLIKTRGQQVTLSCSPISGHRSVSWYQQTPGQGLQFLFEYFSETQRNKGNFPGRFSGRQFSNSRSEMNVSTLELGDSALYLCASSLGQKNSPLHFGNGTRLTVT.

The genes are TRBV19 and TRBJ2-7, with 11 bases lining up with TRBD2. The germline V gene encodes CDR1 LNHDA and CDR2 SQIVND (reference sequence). V gave up 4 bases and J gave up 2 bases; unmatched junction bases: 7. CDR3 length equals 16 residues. DNA of the CDR3: TGTGCCAGTAGTACCCTACTAGCGGGAGAAGCCTACGAGCAGTACTTC. Amino acids: CASSTLLAGEAYEQYF.

The chain couples TRBV12-3 or TRBV12-4 to TRBJ2-1; possibly TRBD1 for D (6 bases). Trimming took 6 bases from V and 9 from J, leaving 15 bases between them. The CDR3 runs to 13 residues. As DNA, the CDR3 is TGTGCCAGCAGCCTACAGACAGGCTTTGAGCAGTTCTTC. Translation gives CASSLQTGFEQFF.

The chain combines TRBV30 with TRBJ2-3; D perhaps matches TRBD2 (6 bases). Germline loops: CDR1 GTSNPN, CDR2 SVGIG (reference sequence). This CDR3 region has 14 residues. Deletions cut 0 bases from V and 2 bases from J, with 9 bases between. CDR3 region: CAWSVGGDTDTQYF. The CDR3 DNA reads as TGTGCCTGGAGTGTAGGAGGGGACACAGATACGCAGTATTTT.

The chain uses TRBV30 and TRBJ1-2; TRBD1 matches 10 bases. Unmatched junction bases numbered 15, after V lost 4 bases and J lost 4 bases. This CDR3 region has 17 residues. Germline lookup yields CDR1 GTSNPN and CDR2 SVGIG (reference sequence). For the CDR3, the DNA is TGTGCCTGGACTTCGGGGACAGGGGTTACCTTTGGCTATGGCTACACCTTC. Protein sequence: CAWTSGTGVTFGYGYTF.

The J gene is TRBJ1-5, the V gene TRBV10-2; a weak D match, TRBD1 (6 bases). V gave up 3 bases and J gave up 5 bases, with 11 bases separating them. CDR3 length equals 14 residues. Germline loops: CDR1 WSHSY, CDR2 SAAADI. The CDR3 region is CASSDRDIYQPQHF. CDR3 in DNA: TGCGCCAGCAGTGATCGGGACATATATCAGCCCCAGCATTTT.

The genes are TRBV4-2 and TRBJ2-1; maybe TRBD1 (6 bases). The CDR3 is made up of 15 amino acids. V lost 1 base, J lost 9 bases, and 16 bases lay in between. CDR1 and CDR2 (germline): LGHNA, YNFKEQ. The CDR3 loop is CASSQGGGRALEQFF. Written as DNA, the CDR3 is TGTGCCAGCAGCCAAGGAGGGGGTAGGGCCCTTGAGCAGTTCTTC.

The chain couples TRBV2 to TRBJ1-1, with no clear D. Between the trimmed V and J ends, which lost 6 bases and 1 base, there was a span of 9 bases. The germline V gene has CDR1 SNHLY and CDR2 FYNNEI. The CDR3 length is 13 residues. The CDR3 DNA is TGTGCCAGCAGGCCCGGGGAGAACACTGAAGCTTTCTTT. Translated: CASRPGENTEAFF. Supplemented by reference TRBV2 and TRBJ1-1, the full variable domain reads EPEVTQTPSHQVTQMGQEVILRCVPISNHLYFYWYRQILGQKVEFLVSFYNNEISEKSEIFDDQFSVERPDGSNFTLKIRSTKLEDSAMYFCASRPGENTEAFFGQGTRLTVV.

J is TRBJ2-1 and V is TRBV9; 10 bases agree with TRBD2. The length of the CDR3 is 16 residues. With V trimmed by 2 bases and J by 5 bases, 7 bases remained unmatched. Germline lookup yields CDR1 SGDLS and CDR2 YYNGEE. The CDR3 sequence is CASSVGVAGGNNEQFF. Written as DNA, the CDR3 is TGTGCCAGCAGCGTTGGAGTAGCGGGAGGTAACAATGAGCAGTTCTTC.

The J gene is TRBJ1-1, the V gene TRBV7-9, with TRBD1 identical over 9 bases. CDR1 and CDR2 from the germline V gene are SEHNR and FQNEAQ (reference sequence). This CDR3 contains 15 residues. V shed 4 bases, J shed 5 bases, and the junction held 8 bases outside the gene matches. The CDR3 protein is CASSSSGTGNTEAFF. The DNA of the CDR3 is TGTGCCAGCAGCTCGTCCGGGACAGGGAATACTGAAGCTTTCTTT.

The rearrangement joins TRBV4-3 to TRBJ2-3, with D unresolved. The germline gives CDR1 LGHNA, CDR2 YSLEER. This CDR3 spans 15 amino acids. Trimming removed 0 bases from V and 6 bases from J, with 13 bases in between. Here the CDR3 DNA reads TGCGCCAGCAGCCAAGATACGGCGCTAGGCGATACGCAGTATTTT. Protein sequence: CASSQDTALGDTQYF.